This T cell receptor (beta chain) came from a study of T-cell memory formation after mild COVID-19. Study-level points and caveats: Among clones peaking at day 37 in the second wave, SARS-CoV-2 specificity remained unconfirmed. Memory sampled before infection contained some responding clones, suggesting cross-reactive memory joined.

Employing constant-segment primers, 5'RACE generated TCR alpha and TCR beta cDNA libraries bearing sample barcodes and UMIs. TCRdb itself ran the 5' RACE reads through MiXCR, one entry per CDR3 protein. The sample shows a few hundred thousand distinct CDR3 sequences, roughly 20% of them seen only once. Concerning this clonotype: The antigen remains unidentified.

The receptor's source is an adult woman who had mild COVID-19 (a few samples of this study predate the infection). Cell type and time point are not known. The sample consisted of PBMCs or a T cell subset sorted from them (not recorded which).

The CDR3 DNA reads as TGCAGTGCTAGGAGGGCTTCAACCACTGAAGCTTTCTTT. It translates to CSARRASTTEAFF. This chain connects TRBV20-1 to TRBJ1-1, with unresolved D. Germline V gene data show CDR1 as DFQATT and CDR2 as SNEGSKA (reference sequence). The CDR3 runs 13 residues. V was shortened by 3 bases and J by 4 bases, with 12 bases between the two germline ends.